These T cell receptor beta chains were read from a single sample in a study of OX40 agonist ivuxolimab in advanced cancers. This table comes from immunoSEQ multiplex PCR, and its TCRdb copy is limited to in-frame clones, with some not included. Among 70,000 to 75,000 clones listed, around 90% were seen once. The input for sequencing was CD4+ or CD8+ T cells sorted from blood, taken in a trial of the OX40 agonist ivuxolimab. These receptors were taken from an adult with an advanced solid tumor such as melanoma, head and neck, liver or kidney cancer. Each CDR3 is given with its conserved first and last residue.

V gene: TRBV19
CDR3 protein: CASSIGGYSNEKLFF

V gene: TRBV4-1
CDR3 protein: CASSQGVLTTSGRYEQYF

V gene: TRBV5-6
CDR3 protein: CASSPGLRAKNIQYF

V gene: TRBV12-5
CDR3 protein: CASGLAGSTGELFF

V gene: TRBV19
CDR3 protein: CASSVRDRGSYEQYF

V gene: TRBV10-3
CDR3 protein: CAIGGARGTEAFF

V gene: TRBV7-9
CDR3 protein: CASSYGWTGGKLVEKLFF

V gene: TRBV19
CDR3 protein: CASSILTGGYSNQPQHF

V gene: TRBV5-4
CDR3 protein: CASSLGFYGYTF

V gene: TRBV30
CDR3 protein: CAWSRASTGYGVGYTF

V gene: TRBV6-1
CDR3 protein: CASSEAAIAGNYGYTF

V gene: TRBV7-2
CDR3 protein: CASSLSRSGTDTQYF

V gene: TRBV7-8
CDR3 protein: CASSLAGGEKLFF

V gene: TRBV25-1
CDR3 protein: CASSERKTQYF

V gene: TRBV7-2
CDR3 protein: CASSFSQNTGELFF

V gene: TRBV7-2
CDR3 protein: CASVVEGAGANVLTF

V gene: TRBV4-3
CDR3 protein: CASSQGTSGYNEQFF

V gene: TRBV5-1
CDR3 protein: CASSLWGQSQETQYF

V gene: TRBV21-1
CDR3 protein: CASSKALQSRDGYTF

V gene: TRBV7-9
CDR3 protein: CASSFAGRPNTEAFF

V gene: TRBV7-2
CDR3 protein: CASSLTYGNTEAFF

V gene: TRBV27
CDR3 protein: CASSSGLAGAYEQFF

V gene: TRBV11-2
CDR3 protein: CASSLEPTNTEAFF

V gene: TRBV19
CDR3 protein: CASSIGLLAGTFYKNIQYF